This T cell receptor beta chain was sequenced during a study of T cell responses to AZD1222 COVID-19 vaccine. Produced via immunoSEQ multiplex PCR; TCRdb's table is partial and in-frame only. The sample records approximately 190,000 clones, approximately 90% being singletons. This clone has only a few counts. Its antigen is not known. Study conclusions and caveats: Two doses of AZD1222 preceded a rise in Spike-specific TCR breadth and depth.

The source of this sequence is an adult in good health. This material consisted of peripheral blood, taken on day 0 of AZD1222 vaccination.

The CDR3 loop is CASARLGAGAPEQYF. The CDR3 nucleotides read TGTGCCAGCGCTCGACTGGGAGCGGGAGCTCCCGAGCAGTACTTC. The chain combines TRBV28 with TRBJ2-7, with 8 bases aligning to TRBD2. The length of the CDR3 is 15 residues. Germline assignment: CDR1 MDHEN and CDR2 SYDVKM. The J segment lost 6 bases and the V segment lost 8 bases, leaving 15 bases of the junction unmatched.